A selection of T cell receptor beta chains follows, all from one sample in a study of a mutant IDH1 vaccine in newly diagnosed glioma. For these TCRs, the target antigens are not known. TCRdb's copy holds only in-frame clones and misses some; the assay was immunoSEQ multiplex PCR. Here the sample spans 110,000 or so clones, 75% to 90% being singletons. Source: PBMCs, taken from a glioma patient whose treatment included an IDH1 peptide vaccine. All receptors derive from a woman aged 50 to 60 with glioma. Both conserved end residues are part of each CDR3. A D gene is named only where the DNA matches it firmly. Clone size appears in some rows only: once, few, many, or a class for an expanded clone.

>.|TRBJ2-7|TRBD1|TRBV6-5
TGTGCCAGCAGTACCGGGGACAGTATCTTCTACGAGCAGTACTTC
CASSTGDSIFYEQYF
>.|TRBJ2-5|.|TRBV9
TGTGCCAGCAGCGTATTACAGGGCGAGACCCAGTACTTC
CASSVLQGETQYF
>.|TRBJ2-4|TRBD1|TRBV5-1
TGCGCCAGCAGCCCGGCGGGACAGGGAATAAGTCTAGCCAAAAACATTCAGTACTTC
CASSPAGQGISLAKNIQYF
>.|TRBJ2-7|.|TRBV5-5
TGTGCCAGCAGCCCGCCGAGGGGAGGGGGCTACGAGCAGTACTTC
CASSPPRGGGYEQYF
>few|TRBJ2-3|.|TRBV7-6
TGTGCCAGCAGCTTAGGTACAGATACGCAGTATTTT
CASSLGTDTQYF
>.|TRBJ2-2|TRBD2|TRBV29-1
TGCAGCGTTACCCTAGTTCCAGCGGGAGGGCCACCCGGGGAGCTGTTTTTT
CSVTLVPAGGPPGELFF
>once|TRBJ2-7|.|TRBV15
TGTGCCACCAGCAGAGCAGGCAACGGATACGAGCAGTACTTC
CATSRAGNGYEQYF
>once|TRBJ1-2|.|TRBV27
TGTGCCAGCATGGGGGGGAACTATGGCTACACCTTC
CASMGGNYGYTF
>.|TRBJ1-6|TRBD1|TRBV29-1
TGCAGCGTTGGACAGGGGGACTATAATTCACCCCTCCACTTT
CSVGQGDYNSPLHF
>.|TRBJ2-3|TRBD1|TRBV13
TGTGCCAGCAGCTTAGGGGACAGGGTCTATACGCAGTATTTT
CASSLGDRVYTQYF
>.|TRBJ2-5|.|TRBV7-9
TGTGCCAGCAGCTCCTCGACTCCGACCCAGTACTTC
CASSSSTPTQYF
>.|TRBJ2-3|TRBD1|TRBV15
TGTGCCACCAGCAGAAGACAGGGAACAGATACGCAGTATTTT
CATSRRQGTDTQYF
>few|TRBJ2-4|.|TRBV28
TGTGCCAGCAGTTTAGGTCAGCTCCCTAGCATTCAGTACTTC
CASSLGQLPSIQYF
>once|TRBJ1-2|.|TRBV29-1
TGCAGCGTTGTAAACTCCGGGGATGGCTACACCTTC
CSVVNSGDGYTF
>.|TRBJ2-7|TRBD1|TRBV19
TGTGCCAGTAGTATTGGTCCGGGACAGGGATACGAGCAGTACTTC
CASSIGPGQGYEQYF
>once|TRBJ1-5|.|TRBV27
TGTGCCAGCAGTTTATTCAGGCCGGATACAAGCAATCAGCCCCAGCATTTT
CASSLFRPDTSNQPQHF
>.|TRBJ1-1|.|TRBV28
TGTGCCAGCAGTTTATGGCGGTTGCGAAACACTGAAGCTTTCTTT
CASSLWRLRNTEAFF
>few|TRBJ1-2|.|TRBV28
TGTGCCAGCAGTTCCGCGGGGACTAGCTATGGCTACACCTTC
CASSSAGTSYGYTF
>.|TRBJ2-3|.|TRBV25-1
TGTGCCATCCCCTATAGCAGTACAGATACGCAGTATTTT
CAIPYSSTDTQYF
>few|TRBJ1-4|.|TRBV5-1
TGCGCCAGCAGCTTGGTACTACGGCAGGGAGGTGAAAAACTGTTTTTT
CASSLVLRQGGEKLFF
>.|TRBJ2-7|TRBD2|TRBV28
TGTGCCAGCAGACTAGCGGGAGCCGGCTACGAGCAGTACTTC
CASRLAGAGYEQYF
>.|TRBJ2-2|TRBD2|TRBV6-6
TGTGCCAGCAGTTACTCGGGGGAGGGCGGGGAGCTGTTTTTT
CASSYSGEGGELFF
>.|TRBJ2-5|.|TRBV21-1
TGTGCCAGCAGCAAAGTAGAGGGTAGCGGGAGCGGACAAGAGACCCAGTACTTC
CASSKVEGSGSGQETQYF
>.|TRBJ1-5|TRBD1|TRBV7-9
TGTGCCAGCAGCTCGGGACAGGTTTCCAATCAGCCCCAGCATTTT
CASSSGQVSNQPQHF
>.|TRBJ1-1|TRBD1|TRBV7-9
TGTGCCAGCAGCTTAGCCCGGGACAGCCAGAGTGAAGCTTTCTTT
CASSLARDSQSEAFF
>.|TRBJ2-1|TRBD2|TRBV4-1
TGCGCCAGCAGCCCCCTCGGGGCTAGCGGGAGGGATTTAGGATCCTACAATGAGCAGTTCTTC
CASSPLGASGRDLGSYNEQFF
>.|TRBJ1-6|.|TRBV30
TGTGCCTGGAACTCGTATTTTAATTCACCCCTCCACTTT
CAWNSYFNSPLHF
>.|TRBJ1-2|.|TRBV7-9
TGTGCCAGCAGCGCATTAGACCACTATGGCTACACCTTC
CASSALDHYGYTF
>.|TRBJ1-2|.|TRBV6-6
TGTGCCAGCAGTTACTTGGGGGGGCTCGGTGGCTACACCTTC
CASSYLGGLGGYTF
>.|TRBJ2-1|.|TRBV28
TGTGCCAGCAGTCCCGGACGGAGCTCCTACAATGAGCAGTTCTTC
CASSPGRSSYNEQFF
>.|TRBJ1-4|.|TRBV2
TGTGCCAGCAGCCCCAGAGGGGCCCTATGGGAAAAACTGTTTTTT
CASSPRGALWEKLFF
>few|TRBJ2-1|TRBD2|TRBV6-4
TGTGCCAGCAGTGAAGGAGCGGGAGGAACCAATGAGCAGTTCTTC
CASSEGAGGTNEQFF
>.|TRBJ1-6|.|TRBV14
TGTGCCAGCAGCCAACTGGGTCGAGGTAATTCACCCCTCCACTTT
CASSQLGRGNSPLHF
>.|TRBJ1-1|.|TRBV7-9
TGTGCCAGCAGCCAAGATGGTCAGGGTAACACTGAAGCTTTCTTT
CASSQDGQGNTEAFF
>.|TRBJ2-1|TRBD2|TRBV6-4
TGTGCCAGCAGTAGGACTAGCGGGAGGGCAAATGAGCAGTTCTTC
CASSRTSGRANEQFF
>.|TRBJ2-1|TRBD2|TRBV10-3
TGTGCCATCAGTGAGTCGACCAGCGGGAGATGGAATGAGCAGTTCTTC
CAISESTSGRWNEQFF
>.|TRBJ1-1|TRBD1|TRBV7-3
TGTGCCAGCAGCTTATCAGGGGGGCCGGAAGCTTTCTTT
CASSLSGGPEAFF
>.|TRBJ1-5|.|TRBV10-3
TGTGCCATCAGTGACAGTAGCAATCAGCCCCAGCATTTT
CAISDSSNQPQHF
>.|TRBJ2-3|TRBD2|TRBV10-2
TGCGCCAGCAGTGACGGGACTAGCGGGGCAGATACGCAGTATTTT
CASSDGTSGADTQYF
>once|TRBJ1-1|.|TRBV19
TGTGCCAGTAGTAAACCGACAGGCCTGAACACTGAAGCTTTCTTT
CASSKPTGLNTEAFF
>.|TRBJ2-2|.|TRBV13
TGTGCCAGCAGCCCCCGGGGCACCGGGGAGCTGTTTTTT
CASSPRGTGELFF